Listed below are T cell receptor beta chains from one sample, sequenced in a study of OX40 agonist ivuxolimab in advanced cancers. The method was immunoSEQ multiplex PCR; TCRdb's version includes in-frame clones alone and lacks a portion of them. This repertoire shows 66,000 or so clones, approximately 82% found once; its top ten account for around 0.52%. The sample in question was CD4+ or CD8+ T cells sorted from blood, obtained in a trial of the OX40 agonist ivuxolimab. The receptors stem from an adult with an advanced solid tumor such as melanoma, head and neck, liver or kidney cancer. Each CDR3 is given with its conserved first and last residue. The D gene is left open where the match is weak. Not all rows give a size; the values are once, few, many and, for expanded clones, a class.

d_gene	v_gene	j_gene	abundance	CDR3aa	CDR3nt
-	TRBV4-1	TRBJ2-3	once	CASSQVRLITDTQYF	TGCGCCAGCAGCCAAGTGAGACTTATCACAGATACGCAGTATTTT
TRBD1	TRBV28	TRBJ2-7	-	CASSYRQGRYEQYF	TGTGCCAGCAGTTATCGACAGGGCCGCTACGAGCAGTACTTC
-	TRBV19	TRBJ1-5	-	CASSRPRYSNQPQHF	TGTGCCAGTAGTCGGCCGCGGTATAGCAATCAGCCCCAGCATTTT
-	TRBV18	TRBJ2-2	-	CASSPPGIYTGELFF	TGTGCCAGCTCACCACCGGGCATATACACCGGGGAGCTGTTTTTT
-	TRBV18	TRBJ2-5	once	CASSPILDQETQYF	TGTGCCAGCTCACCGATCCTGGATCAAGAGACCCAGTACTTC
-	TRBV7-2	TRBJ2-7	-	CASSLTYEQYF	TGTGCCAGCAGCTTAACCTACGAGCAGTACTTC
-	TRBV4-1	TRBJ2-3	-	CASSQSLTGADTQYF	TGCGCCAGCAGCCAATCCTTAACGGGGGCAGATACGCAGTATTTT
-	TRBV5-1	TRBJ1-1	-	CASSLASSSNTEAFF	TGCGCCAGCAGCCTGGCCAGTAGTTCCAACACTGAAGCTTTCTTT
TRBD2	TRBV5-1	TRBJ2-1	few	CASRAAGESSYNEQFF	TGCGCCAGCAGGGCGGCGGGAGAGAGCTCCTACAATGAGCAGTTCTTC
-	TRBV27	TRBJ1-2	many	CASSWGAEAYGYTF	TGTGCCAGCAGTTGGGGGGCAGAGGCCTATGGCTACACCTTC